This T cell receptor beta chain was sequenced in a study of T cells in Graves' hyperthyroidism and ophthalmopathy. Points from the study as a whole: Researchers report that a 13 V-J model separated ophthalmopathy from stable hyperthyroidism. Most clonotypes expanded in thyroid above 0.001 were likewise present in blood.

The study included ophthalmopathy patients with Clinical Activity Score at least 3, NOSPECS grade at least 4 and duration under 3 months. The PBMCs were sourced from fresh peripheral blood (more than 9 ml). The CDR3 regions of TCR beta were amplified from RNA transcripts. HTBI primers were employed in a first-round RT-PCR of the TCR CDR3. TCRdb itself ran the multiplex PCR reads through MiXCR, one entry per CDR3 protein. The data contain about 590,000 distinct CDR3 sequences, about 14% of them singletons. In regard to this clonotype: The antigen remains undetermined.

The receptor comes from a woman aged 18-30 years with Graves' ophthalmopathy. The material sequenced was blood.

The CDR3, as DNA: TGCGCCAGCAGCCAAGATTGGCTGAGCAATCAGCCCCAGCATTTT. Translation: CASSQDWLSNQPQHF. V and J are TRBV4-3 and TRBJ1-5; D call uncertain. CDR1 and CDR2 from the germline V gene are LGHNA and YSLEER. Trimming cost V 0 bases and J 1 base, with 7 bases left between them. The CDR3 covers 15 residues.